The following is a TCR beta chain sequence with its context. Its antigen is undetermined. These data are taken from a study of PD-1 blockade in classical Hodgkin lymphoma. This CDR3 is 15 amino acids long. Deletions cut 0 bases from V and 8 bases from J, with 17 bases between. The germline V gene has CDR1 SGHRS and CDR2 YFSETQ. With no exception, relapse followed autologous stem cell transplantation in all patients, and brentuximab vedotin exposure varied. Classifying best responses yielded complete response, partial response or progressive disease. Overall study findings and caveats: Patients who began taking nivolumab under 1 year after ASCT were left out. Newly diagnosed patients were reported to exhibit reduced baseline TCR diversity relative to healthy donors. Repertoire difference causes, possibly disease activity or prior therapy, remain undefined.

Generated by immunoSEQ multiplex PCR, the TCRdb table keeps only in-frame clones and is missing some. The sample consists of approximately 17,000 clones, roughly 63% of them appearing once. The sample consisted of peripheral blood mononuclear cells (PBMCs), taken before the second cycle of nivolumab. This chain uses TRBV5-1 with TRBJ1-2; possibly TRBD1 for D (5 bases). This TCR was sampled from a human donor with classical Hodgkin lymphoma. In DNA form, the CDR3 reads TGCGCCAGCAGCTTGGCTGGCAGGGCACTTGTGGGCTACACCTTC. Its protein product is CASSLAGRALVGYTF.